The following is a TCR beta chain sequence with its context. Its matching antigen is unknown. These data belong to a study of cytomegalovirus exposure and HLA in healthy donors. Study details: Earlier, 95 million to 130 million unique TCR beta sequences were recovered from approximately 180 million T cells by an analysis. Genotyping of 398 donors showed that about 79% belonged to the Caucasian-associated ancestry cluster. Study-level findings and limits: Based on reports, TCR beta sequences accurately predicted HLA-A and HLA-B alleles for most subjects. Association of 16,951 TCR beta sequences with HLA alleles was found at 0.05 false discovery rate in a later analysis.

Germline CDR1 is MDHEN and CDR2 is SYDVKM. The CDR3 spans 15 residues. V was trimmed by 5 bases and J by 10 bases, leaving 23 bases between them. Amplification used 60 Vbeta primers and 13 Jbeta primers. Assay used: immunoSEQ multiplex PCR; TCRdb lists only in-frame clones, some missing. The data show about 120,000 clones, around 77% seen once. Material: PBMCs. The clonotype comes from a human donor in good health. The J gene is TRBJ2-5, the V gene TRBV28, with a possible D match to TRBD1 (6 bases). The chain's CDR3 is CASSLRDTRSAGQYF. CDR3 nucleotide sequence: TGTGCCAGCAGTCTACGGGACACCCGCTCCGCGGGCCAGTACTTC.